This TCR beta chain was sequenced in a study of vaccination and CD4 T cells after COVID-19. Study summary: Each post-COVID sample was drawn after diagnosis, and the median interval was roughly 97 days (range 35 to 161). General study results and limits: Spike mono-reactive clones accounted for 304 of the 307 vaccine-specific clones found in convalescent patients. It was observed that, in convalescent patients, a median approximately 86% of reactive clones arose only post-vaccination.

Cultured CD4+ T cell DNA was sequenced using the Oncomine TCR Beta short-read assay. One entry per CDR3 protein results from TCRdb running MiXCR on the PCR reads. The sample shows about 28,000 distinct CDR3 sequences, roughly 57% of them seen only once. Treatment described: 10-day PBMC culture with coronavirus spike peptide pools or control peptides (ViraFEST assay). Around 2 million PBMCs per well were cultured with 7.5 to 10 IU/ml IL-2 and roughly 10 ug/ml peptide pools. Concerning this clonotype itself: Its antigen is not identified.

There are 12 residues in the CDR3. Between the trimmed V and J ends, which lost 7 bases and 5 bases, there was a span of 14 bases. Germline values: CDR1 SQVTM, CDR2 ANQGSEA. The sequence was collected from a human donor who received a COVID-19 vaccine. The sample here was CD4+ T cells from blood, cultured in vitro, taken after SARS-CoV-2 vaccination. The chain employs TRBV29-1 and TRBJ1-2; D might be TRBD1 (5 bases). The CDR3 is CSADSTLYGYTF. The CDR3 DNA sequence: TGCAGCGCCGACAGTACCTTATATGGCTACACCTTC.